These 21 T cell receptor beta chains share one sample of origin, sequenced in a study of OX40 agonist ivuxolimab in advanced cancers. The table came from immunoSEQ multiplex PCR; TCRdb's copy has only in-frame clones and leaves some out. The repertoire includes 50,000 or so clones, about 85% of them detected once, and roughly 4.5% sits in the top ten. Sequences were derived from CD4+ or CD8+ T cells sorted from blood, sampled in a trial of the OX40 agonist ivuxolimab. These receptors came from an adult with an advanced solid tumor such as melanoma, head and neck, liver or kidney cancer.

The chain recombines TRBV2 with TRBJ2-7, with 8 bases that match TRBD2. Germline CDR1 SNHLY, CDR2 FYNNEI. This CDR3 contains 15 residues. With V trimmed by 7 bases and J by 2 bases, 10 bases remained unmatched. The CDR3 DNA reads TGTGCCAGCACCTGGTCGGCGGGAGGACCCTACGAGCAGTACTTC. The encoded protein is CASTWSAGGPYEQYF.

The table lists this clone with a count of one. The chain links TRBV27 to TRBJ2-7; D is uncertain. The CDR3 has 13 amino acids. V was trimmed by 2 bases and J by 2 bases, leaving 7 bases between them. CDR1 MNHEY and CDR2 SMNVEV come from the germline V gene (reference sequence). CDR3 nucleotide sequence: TGTGCCAGCAGTTTAGGCCCGACCTACGAGCAGTACTTC. Its protein product is CASSLGPTYEQYF.

The chain couples TRBV4-3 to TRBJ2-6; D perhaps matches TRBD1 (5 bases). The V gene lost 1 base and the J gene lost 0 bases, with 10 bases spanning the gap. The V gene's germline CDR1 is LGHNA and CDR2 YSLEER. The CDR3 sequence is 17 residues long. In nucleotides, the CDR3 is TGCGCCAGCAGCCAAGCAGGGATGCCCTCTGGGGCCAACGTCCTGACTTTC. This codes for CASSQAGMPSGANVLTF.

The rearrangement links TRBV27 to TRBJ2-7; D not resolved. Germline CDR1 MNHEY, CDR2 SMNVEV (reference sequence). The CDR3 is made up of 14 amino acids. The V and J ends lost 5 bases and 2 bases respectively, with 13 bases between them. The CDR3 is CASSALSGAYEQYF. The DNA for the CDR3 is TGTGCCAGCAGTGCCCTGAGTGGAGCCTACGAGCAGTACTTC.

The V call is TRBV10-3, the J call TRBJ2-2, with 7 bases that match TRBD2. The CDR3 contains 15 residues. Trimming cost V 4 bases and J 3 bases; bases outside gene matches: 5. Germline CDR1 ENHRY, CDR2 SYGVKD. The CDR3 is CAISGGGGDTGELFF. The CDR3 DNA sequence: TGTGCCATCAGTGGAGGTGGGGGGGACACCGGGGAGCTGTTTTTT.

This clone was observed a single time. V usage is TRBV5-1 and J usage is TRBJ1-5; a possible D gene is TRBD1 (5 bases). V dropped 1 base and J dropped 9 bases, with 11 bases sitting between them. The CDR3 length is 13 residues. Germline V gene data show CDR1 as SGHRS and CDR2 as YFSETQ. DNA for the CDR3: TGCGCCAGCAGCTTGTCAGGGATCTCGCCCCAGCATTTT. Protein product: CASSLSGISPQHF.

This clone occurred a few times. The chain is built from TRBV5-6 and TRBJ2-7; D may be TRBD1 (6 bases). Germline V gene lookup returns CDR1 SGHDT and CDR2 YYEEEE. Trimming shortened V by 7 bases and J by 3 bases, and 17 bases separated the two germline ends. This CDR3 has 14 residues. The CDR3 sequence is CASSEEGVDYEQYF. The CDR3 DNA is TGTGCCAGCTCGGAAGAGGGGGTCGACTACGAGCAGTACTTC.

This clone was detected only a few times. The chain uses TRBV19 and TRBJ1-3; D is possibly TRBD1 (5 bases). Germline V gene data show CDR1 as LNHDA and CDR2 as SQIVND (reference sequence). The CDR3 spans 11 residues. Trimming left V 7 bases short and J 8 bases short, with 9 bases between. The CDR3: CASIQGDTIYF. The CDR3 DNA is TGTGCCAGTATCCAGGGAGACACCATATATTTT.

The chain combines TRBV29-1 with TRBJ2-1; possibly TRBD1 or TRBD2 for D (6 bases each). The CDR3 runs 13 residues. CDR1 SQVTM and CDR2 ANQGSEA come from the germline V gene. V was cut by 7 bases and J by 8 bases, with 18 bases left in between. The CDR3 loop reads CSATGAGTHEQFF. The CDR3 nucleotides are TGCAGCGCCACGGGGGCAGGGACCCATGAGCAGTTCTTC.

The chain uses TRBV14 and TRBJ2-2, with D maybe TRBD1 (5 bases). V dropped 4 bases and J dropped 0 bases, with 12 bases sitting between them. The CDR3 totals 16 residues. The germline CDR1 and CDR2 sequences are SGHDN and FVKESK. The DNA of the CDR3 is TGTGCCAGCAGCCCTATTGACAGTTCGAACACCGGGGAGCTGTTTTTT. Translating gives CASSPIDSSNTGELFF. Full variable domain (outside the CDR3, taken from reference TRBV14 and TRBJ2-2): EAGVTQFPSHSVIEKGQTVTLRCDPISGHDNLYWYRRVMGKEIKFLLHFVKESKQDESGMPNNRFLAERTGGTYSTLKVQPAELEDSGVYFCASSPIDSSNTGELFFGEGSRLTVL.

The V call is TRBV28, the J call TRBJ2-2; D is uncertain. This CDR3 comprises 11 residues. Germline assignment: CDR1 MDHEN and CDR2 SYDVKM. Trimming removed 3 bases at V and 6 bases at J, with 2 bases between. CDR3 in amino acids: CASSFSGELFF. CDR3 DNA: TGTGCCAGCAGTTTTTCCGGGGAGCTGTTTTTT.

The chain combines TRBV6-6 with TRBJ2-7, with D uncertain. Germline CDR1 and CDR2: MNHNY and SVGAGI (reference sequence). The CDR3 is made up of 11 amino acids. Deletions cut 4 bases from V and 5 bases from J, with 6 bases between. CDR3 sequence reads: CASSSRNEQYF. The CDR3 DNA reads as TGTGCCAGCAGTTCCCGGAACGAGCAGTACTTC.

The CDR3 nucleotides read TGTGCCAGCAGTTTAATAACGAACACCGGGGAGCTGTTTTTT. Translating gives CASSLITNTGELFF. V usage is TRBV28 and J usage is TRBJ2-2; D gene unclear. CDR1 and CDR2 (germline): MDHEN, SYDVKM. The CDR3 is 14 amino acids. V lost 2 bases to trimming and J lost 0 bases, with 4 bases between them.

The chain uses TRBV7-2 and TRBJ2-1, with D unclear. CDR1 SGHTA and CDR2 FQGNSA come from the germline V gene. Trimming took off 1 base at V and 4 bases at J, with 8 bases between the two ends. CDR3 length equals 14 residues. CDR3 sequence: CASSLDGWYNEQFF. The CDR3 DNA follows: TGTGCCAGCAGCTTAGATGGGTGGTACAATGAGCAGTTCTTC.

The chain carries TRBV4-1 and TRBJ2-5, with D hard to call. The ends were cut back, 1 base at V and 5 bases at J, with 5 bases in the middle. There are 12 residues in the CDR3. CDR1 is MGHRA and CDR2 is YSYEKL in the germline V gene. As DNA, the CDR3 is TGCGCCAGCAGCCAAGGTGGTGAGACCCAGTACTTC. It is translated as CASSQGGETQYF.

The chain uses TRBV18 and TRBJ2-6; tentatively, D is TRBD1 (6 bases). Germline V gene lookup returns CDR1 KGHSH and CDR2 LQKENI. The CDR3 is 18 residues long. V was clipped by 2 bases and J by 0 bases, with 14 bases between them. The CDR3 region is CASSPSGAGSSGANVLTF. DNA for the CDR3: TGTGCCAGCTCACCATCAGGGGCTGGTAGCTCTGGGGCCAACGTCCTGACTTTC.

The table lists this clone with a count of one. J is TRBJ2-5 and V is TRBV7-9, with D possibly TRBD1 on 6 matching bases. The J call is in doubt because the DNA end fits TRBJ2-7 better. This CDR3 is built from 16 residues. CDR1 is SEHNR, CDR2 FQNEAQ, per germline (reference sequence). The CDR3 spells CASSLRLGAPSYEQYF. As DNA, the CDR3 is TGTGCCAGCAGCTTACGTTTGGGGGCTCCCTCCTACGAGCAGTACTTC.

The rearrangement uses TRBV5-1 and TRBJ2-7, with D possibly TRBD1 on 6 matching bases. CDR1 is SGHRS, CDR2 YFSETQ, per germline. The CDR3 is 14 residues long. Trimming left V 4 bases short and J 1 base short, with 12 bases between. This CDR3 is CASSVGQASYEQYF. The DNA of the CDR3 is TGCGCCAGCAGCGTGGGACAAGCATCCTACGAGCAGTACTTC.

The rearrangement links TRBV5-8 to TRBJ2-1, with 9 positions matching TRBD2. The germline V gene has CDR1 SGHTS and CDR2 YDEGEE. V was pared by 4 bases and J by 0 bases, with 8 bases of the junction left unmatched. The CDR3 has 17 amino acids. The CDR3 coding sequence is TGTGCCAGCAGCCCGGGGACTAGCAGGAGCTCCTACAATGAGCAGTTCTTC. Residues: CASSPGTSRSSYNEQFF.

The chain links TRBV6-5 to TRBJ2-5; D is unclear. V lost 6 bases and J lost 2, with 10 bases in between. The germline V gene has CDR1 MNHEY and CDR2 SVGAGI. This CDR3 has 13 amino acids. For the CDR3, the DNA is TGTGCCAGCAGCCGTTTTGTTCAAGAGACCCAGTACTTC. Translation gives CASSRFVQETQYF.

The chain is built from TRBV27 and TRBJ2-7, with 8 bases matching TRBD1. With V trimmed by 5 bases and J by 1 base, 7 bases remained unmatched. The V gene's germline CDR1 is MNHEY and CDR2 SMNVEV (reference sequence). CDR3 size: 15 residues. Here the CDR3 DNA reads TGTGCCAGCAGTCTAAGGACAGGGAAGTCCTACGAGCAGTACTTC. This codes for CASSLRTGKSYEQYF.